These 27 T cell receptor beta chains were sequenced from one sample in a study of T cell repertoires in cytomegalovirus infection (dated by TCRdb to between 2018 and 2020). The antigens for these receptors are not known. The data were produced on an Illumina HiSeq 1500. Through fastp at Q25 and MiXCR, TCRdb rebuilt clones from the public reads, retaining in-frame beta chains. Each entry merges the rows of one CDR3 protein and shows their most common DNA and genes. This sample lists 360,000 or so distinct CDR3 sequences; roughly 34% were detected once. The top ten constitute approximately 13% of the sample. What the treatment or condition label conveys for this sample: in vitro stimulation with specific CMV peptide epitopes to enrich CMV-specific T cells. Sequenced material: cultured PBMCs, taken from culture after CMV antigen stimulation. The source of these receptors is a human donor in good health (CMV status not recorded). Some clones in this sample may be carry-over from other donors' samples.

The chain joins TRBV12-5 to TRBJ2-1, with TRBD2 matching over 10 bases. The CDR3 consists of 18 residues. The germline gives CDR1 LGHNT, CDR2 FRNRAP. V lost 0 bases, J lost 7 bases, and 12 bases stayed unmatched. This CDR3 reads CASGLVLDASGSPNEQFF. CDR3 bases: TGTGCTAGTGGTTTGGTACTCGATGCTAGCGGGAGTCCGAATGAGCAGTTCTTC.

V gene TRBV28 combines with J gene TRBJ1-2; D ambiguous. The V gene lost 8 bases and the J gene lost 0 bases, with 13 bases spanning the gap. The CDR3 spans 14 residues. The germline CDR1 and CDR2 sequences are MDHEN and SYDVKM. CDR3 nucleotides: TGTGCCAGCCTCCAAGCGGGGACTAACTATGGCTACACCTTC. As protein: CASLQAGTNYGYTF.

This clonotype was detected a few times. The chain joins TRBV5-4 to TRBJ2-1; D possibly corresponds to TRBD2 (6 bases). This CDR3 spans 18 amino acids. Between the trimmed V and J ends, which lost 4 bases and 0 bases, there was a span of 20 bases. CDR1 and CDR2 from the germline V gene are SGHNT and YYREEE (reference sequence). The CDR3, as DNA: TGTGCCAGCAGCCCTCCCGGGGGTGGGGATCGCTCCTACAATGAGCAGTTCTTC. It codes for CASSPPGGGDRSYNEQFF.

CDR3 sequence: CAISAARGTDTEAFF. CDR3 nucleotide sequence: TGTGCCATCAGTGCGGCGCGGGGAACCGACACTGAAGCTTTCTTT. The V gene is TRBV10-3, the J gene TRBJ1-1; D gene uncertain. The germline CDR1 and CDR2 sequences are ENHRY and SYGVKD. Trimming took off 4 bases at V and 3 bases at J, with 15 bases between the two ends. The CDR3 totals 15 residues.

Turning to this clonotype: One end of the junction is discordant with germline, which a read error may explain. The chain employs TRBV5-3 and TRBJ2-7; D might be TRBD2 (5 bases). TRBV5-3 is identified as an open reading frame with a role that is uncertain. CDR3 length: 15 residues. DNA of the CDR3: TGTGCCAGCAGCTTAGATGGGAGTGGGGCCTACGAGCAGTACTTC. It specifies CASSLDGSGAYEQYF.

This clonotype was counted a few times. The chain combines TRBV19 with TRBJ1-6; D perhaps matches TRBD1 (6 bases). This CDR3 has 15 residues. The V and J ends lost 6 bases and 7 bases respectively, with 16 bases between them. Germline CDR1 LNHDA, CDR2 SQIVND (reference sequence). As DNA, the CDR3 is TGTGCCAGTAGACCTACAGGGTCGCCCAATTCACCCCTCCACTTT. Translating gives CASRPTGSPNSPLHF.

This clonotype was seen only a few times. The chain uses TRBV2 and TRBJ2-7, with TRBD2 matching 9 bases. The germline V gene encodes CDR1 SNHLY and CDR2 FYNNEI. The CDR3 is 13 amino acids. Trimming removed 7 bases from V and 5 bases from J; junction bases left unmatched: 6. CDR3 sequence: CASNRGRANEQYF. Here the CDR3 DNA reads TGTGCCAGCAATCGCGGGAGGGCCAACGAGCAGTACTTC.

A few counts support this clonotype. The gene calls are TRBV27 and TRBJ1-3; D perhaps matches TRBD1 (5 bases). Germline V CDR1 and CDR2: MNHEY, SMNVEV (reference sequence). The CDR3 covers 15 residues. V was clipped by 10 bases and J by 6 bases, with 22 bases between them. DNA for the CDR3: TGTGCCACCAGATTAAATATGGCAGGGACAAACACCATATATTTT. Its protein is CATRLNMAGTNTIYF.

The chain combines TRBV4-1 with TRBJ1-1; 10 bases fit TRBD1. CDR3 length: 16 amino acids. V dropped 6 bases and J dropped 0; count of bases not matched to a gene: 7. Germline lookup yields CDR1 MGHRA and CDR2 YSYEKL. The CDR3 DNA sequence: TGCGCCAGCAGTCTTGGACAGGGGGTAATGAACACTGAAGCTTTCTTT. This sequence encodes CASSLGQGVMNTEAFF.

This chain joins TRBV19 and TRBJ2-2, with D maybe TRBD2 (6 bases). This CDR3 region has 17 residues. V lost 3 bases to trimming and J lost 5 bases, with 19 bases between them. CDR1 and CDR2 from the germline V gene are LNHDA and SQIVND (reference sequence). The CDR3 here is CASSMSDASAITGELFF. CDR3 bases: TGTGCCAGTAGTATGTCGGATGCTAGCGCGATAACCGGGGAGCTGTTTTTT.

This clonotype was seen repeatedly, ten times or more. The J gene is TRBJ1-1, the V gene TRBV10-3; no firm D call. Germline CDR1 is ENHRY and CDR2 is SYGVKD. Trimming left V 8 bases short and J 4 bases short, with 14 bases between. CDR3 length equals 13 residues. DNA for the CDR3: TGTGCCATCGGGTTTACGGGGTCCACTGAAGCTTTCTTT. The encoded protein is CAIGFTGSTEAFF.

This clonotype was seen a handful of times. The V gene is TRBV7-2, the J gene TRBJ2-3; the match to TRBD2 covers 13 bases. V was pared by 5 bases and J by 2 bases, with 4 bases of the junction left unmatched. CDR1 and CDR2 (germline): SGHTA, FQGNSA. This CDR3 spans 16 amino acids. CDR3 protein: CASSVGLAGITDTQYF. As DNA, the CDR3 is TGTGCCAGCAGCGTGGGACTAGCGGGAATCACAGATACGCAGTATTTT.

The chain is built from TRBV27 and TRBJ2-7; either TRBD1 or TRBD2 may supply D (5 bases each). Germline lookup yields CDR1 MNHEY and CDR2 SMNVEV (reference sequence). V was trimmed by 6 bases and J by 3 bases, leaving 24 bases between them. The CDR3 is 17 amino acids. CDR3 nucleotide sequence: TGTGCCAGCAGCCCCGGGACGACCTCTCAGCCCCGCTACGAGCAGTACTTC. It specifies CASSPGTTSQPRYEQYF.

V usage is TRBV6-2 or TRBV6-3 and J usage is TRBJ1-5; weak D call: TRBD1 (5 bases). The CDR3 is made up of 16 amino acids. The germline CDR1 and CDR2 sequences are MNHEY and SVGEGT. Trimming pared 5 bases from V and 1 base from J, leaving 15 bases between. The CDR3 region has the DNA TGTGCCAGCAGTCATCAGTGGGGCGCGAGCAATCAGCCCCAGCATTTT. This gives the protein CASSHQWGASNQPQHF.

The chain uses TRBV12-3 or TRBV12-4 and TRBJ1-2, with D tentatively TRBD1 (6 bases). V dropped 8 bases and J dropped 1 base, with 14 bases sitting between them. CDR3 length: 14 amino acids. The CDR3 DNA is TGTGCCAGCGGCACCGACAGGTTTAACTATGGCTACACCTTC. Translated: CASGTDRFNYGYTF.

This sequence joins TRBV7-9 and TRBJ2-6; 10 bases are shared with TRBD1. Germline V gives CDR1 SEHNR, CDR2 FQNEAQ (reference sequence). The CDR3 covers 18 residues. V lost 5 bases to trimming and J lost 4 bases; unmatched junction nucleotides: 11. In nucleotides, the CDR3 is TGTGCCAGCAGCCCCCGGCCCGGGACAGGGGCCGGGGCCAACGTCCTGACTTTC. Protein: CASSPRPGTGAGANVLTF.

In this sample, this clonotype turned up many times. The rearrangement joins TRBV7-9 to TRBJ2-7, with a possible D match to TRBD2 (5 bases). This CDR3 region has 13 residues. The germline V gene has CDR1 SEHNR and CDR2 FQNEAQ (reference sequence). Trimming left V 3 bases short and J 2 bases short, with 8 bases between. CDR3 amino acids: CASSLSGAYEQYF. CDR3 nucleotide sequence: TGTGCCAGCAGCTTGAGCGGTGCCTACGAGCAGTACTTC.

The rearrangement links TRBV24-1 to TRBJ1-1, with D perhaps matching TRBD1 (6 bases). CDR1 and CDR2 from the germline V gene are KGHDR and SFDVKD. V was cut by 4 bases and J by 1 base, with 18 bases left in between. This CDR3 spans 17 amino acids. CDR3 DNA sequence: TGTGCCACCAGTGACCCGGACAGTGGAATGAAGAACACTGAAGCTTTCTTT. Protein: CATSDPDSGMKNTEAFF.

The chain couples TRBV20-1 to TRBJ2-1; 7 bases agree with TRBD2. The CDR3 totals 15 residues. The junction had 8 bases not matched to a gene; V was cut back by 2 bases and J by 4 bases. CDR1 is DFQATT, CDR2 SNEGSKA, per germline (reference sequence). CDR3 residues: CSARSLASGYNEQFF. The CDR3 bases are TGCAGTGCTAGATCTTTGGCTAGCGGATACAATGAGCAGTTCTTC.

This clonotype was observed a few times. The chain has TRBV29-1 and TRBJ2-1; TRBD2 aligns across 9 bases. The trim removed 3 bases at V and 2 bases at J, leaving 2 bases unmatched. The CDR3 has 14 amino acids. Germline assignment: CDR1 SQVTM and CDR2 ANQGSEA. CDR3 loop: CSVEAGGPYNEQFF. The CDR3 DNA is TGCAGCGTTGAGGCGGGAGGGCCCTACAATGAGCAGTTCTTC.

The V and J genes are TRBV2 and TRBJ1-1, with D perhaps matching TRBD1 (6 bases). This CDR3 is built from 15 residues. V lost 6 bases to trimming and J lost 3 bases, with 17 bases between them. Looked up from germline, CDR1 is SNHLY and CDR2 is FYNNEI. CDR3 sequence (DNA): TGTGCCAGCAGCCTAGTGGGGGCAGAACACACTGAAGCTTTCTTT. Its translation: CASSLVGAEHTEAFF. The full variable domain, its missing parts supplied by reference TRBV2 and TRBJ1-1, is EPEVTQTPSHQVTQMGQEVILRCVPISNHLYFYWYRQILGQKVEFLVSFYNNEISEKSEIFDDQFSVERPDGSNFTLKIRSTKLEDSAMYFCASSLVGAEHTEAFFGQGTRLTVV.

CDR3 in DNA: TGCAGTGCTAGTGGGCACCTGAACACTGAAGCTTTCTTT. It is translated as CSASGHLNTEAFF. The chain couples TRBV20-1 to TRBJ1-1; D uncertain. This CDR3 has 13 residues. Germline V lookup: CDR1 DFQATT, CDR2 SNEGSKA (reference sequence). V lost 3 bases, J lost 0 bases, and 8 bases lay in between.

This clonotype was detected only a few times. The CDR3 sequence is CASSLASGGLVEKLFF. The CDR3 region has the DNA TGTGCCAGCAGCTTAGCGTCAGGGGGCCTGGTTGAAAAACTGTTTTTT. The chain links TRBV7-8 to TRBJ1-4; 8 positions match TRBD1. V lost 0 bases to trimming and J lost 7 bases; unmatched junction nucleotides: 7. The CDR3 length is 16 residues. Looked up from germline, CDR1 is SGHVS and CDR2 is FQNEAQ.

This clonotype was detected many times. V gene TRBV18 combines with J gene TRBJ1-2; no definite D call. This CDR3 is 13 amino acids long. V was trimmed by 2 bases and J by 7 bases, leaving 11 bases between them. The germline V gene encodes CDR1 KGHSH and CDR2 LQKENI. The CDR3 DNA reads as TGTGCCAGCTCACCATTAGATGGCATTGGCTACACCTTC. It encodes CASSPLDGIGYTF.

This clonotype turned up a few times. The rearrangement joins TRBV7-2 to TRBJ1-1, with D unclear. This CDR3 region has 14 residues. Germline CDR1 and CDR2: SGHTA and FQGNSA. Trimming shortened V by 1 base and J by 10 bases, and 16 bases separated the two germline ends. The CDR3, as DNA: TGTGCCAGCAGCTTAGATTTGTACGGTACTATAGCTTTCTTT. It translates to CASSLDLYGTIAFF.

This clonotype was observed a few times. This chain joins TRBV10-3 and TRBJ2-3; either TRBD1 or TRBD2 may supply D (5 bases each). The CDR3 sequence is 13 residues long. V dropped 6 bases and J dropped 6 bases, with 13 bases sitting between them. Germline V gene data show CDR1 as ENHRY and CDR2 as SYGVKD. The CDR3 loop is CAISNAEGDTQYF. CDR3 sequence (DNA): TGTGCCATCAGCAACGCCGAGGGGGATACGCAGTATTTT.

This chain uses TRBV19 with TRBJ2-1; 8 positions agree with TRBD2. Germline V gene sequence: CDR1 LNHDA, CDR2 SQIVND (reference sequence). The trim removed 1 base at V and 4 bases at J, leaving 6 bases unmatched. The CDR3 length is 16 residues. The CDR3 region has the DNA TGTGCCAGTAGTATAGGGGACCCGGGAGGGTACAATGAGCAGTTCTTC. Its protein product is CASSIGDPGGYNEQFF.